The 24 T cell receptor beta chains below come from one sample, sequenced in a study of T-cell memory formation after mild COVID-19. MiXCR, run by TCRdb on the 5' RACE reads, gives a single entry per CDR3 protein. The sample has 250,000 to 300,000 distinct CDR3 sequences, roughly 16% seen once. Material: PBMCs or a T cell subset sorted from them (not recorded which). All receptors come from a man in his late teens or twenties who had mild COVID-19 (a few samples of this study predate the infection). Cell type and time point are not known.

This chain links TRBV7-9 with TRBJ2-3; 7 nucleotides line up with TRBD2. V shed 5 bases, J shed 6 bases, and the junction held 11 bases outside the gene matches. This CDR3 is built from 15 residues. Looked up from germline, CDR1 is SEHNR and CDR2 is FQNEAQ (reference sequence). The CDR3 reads CASSTPLGRGDTQYF. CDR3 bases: TGTGCCAGCAGCACGCCTCTGGGGAGGGGTGATACGCAGTATTTT. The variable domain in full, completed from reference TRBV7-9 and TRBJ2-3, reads DTGVSQNPRHKITKRGQNVTFRCDPISEHNRLYWYRQTLGQGPEFLTYFQNEAQLEKSRLLSDRFSAERPKGSFSTLEIQRTEQGDSAMYLCASSTPLGRGDTQYFGPGTRLTVL.

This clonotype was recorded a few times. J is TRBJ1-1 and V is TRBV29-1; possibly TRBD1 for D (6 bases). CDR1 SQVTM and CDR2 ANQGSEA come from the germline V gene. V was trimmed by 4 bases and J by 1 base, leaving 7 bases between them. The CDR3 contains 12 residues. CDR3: CSVAGENTEAFF. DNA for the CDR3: TGCAGCGTTGCAGGGGAGAACACTGAAGCTTTCTTT.

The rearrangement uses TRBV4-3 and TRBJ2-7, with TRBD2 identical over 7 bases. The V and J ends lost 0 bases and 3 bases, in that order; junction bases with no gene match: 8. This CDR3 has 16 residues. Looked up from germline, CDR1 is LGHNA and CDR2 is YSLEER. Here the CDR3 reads CASSQEKAGFGYEQYF. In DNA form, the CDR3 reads TGCGCCAGCAGCCAAGAAAAAGCGGGATTTGGCTACGAGCAGTACTTC.

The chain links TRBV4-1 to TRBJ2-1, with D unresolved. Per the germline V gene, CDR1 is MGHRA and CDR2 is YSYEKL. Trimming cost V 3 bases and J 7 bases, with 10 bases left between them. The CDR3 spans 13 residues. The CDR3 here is CASSHDLGNEQFF. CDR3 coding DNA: TGCGCCAGCAGCCACGACCTGGGGAATGAGCAGTTCTTC.

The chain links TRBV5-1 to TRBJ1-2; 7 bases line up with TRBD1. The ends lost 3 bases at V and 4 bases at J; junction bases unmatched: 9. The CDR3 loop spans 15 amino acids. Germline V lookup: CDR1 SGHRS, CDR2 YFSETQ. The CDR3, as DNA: TGCGCCAGCAGCTCGGCCGGGACAGCTTTCTATGGCTACACCTTC. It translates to CASSSAGTAFYGYTF.

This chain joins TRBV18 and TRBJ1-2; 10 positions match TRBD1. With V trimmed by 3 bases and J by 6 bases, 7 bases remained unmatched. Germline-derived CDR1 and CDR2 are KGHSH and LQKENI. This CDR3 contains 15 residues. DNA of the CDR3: TGTGCCAGCTCACCCAGACAGGGGGCCACCGATGGCTACACCTTC. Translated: CASSPRQGATDGYTF.

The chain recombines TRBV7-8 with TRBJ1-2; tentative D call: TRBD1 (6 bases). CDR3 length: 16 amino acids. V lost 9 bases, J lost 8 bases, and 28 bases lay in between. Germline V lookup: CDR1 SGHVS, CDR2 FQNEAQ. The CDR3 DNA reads TGTGCCAGTGTTGCCCTACCGGAGGGGGGGACTTTAGGCTACACCTTC. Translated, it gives CASVALPEGGTLGYTF.

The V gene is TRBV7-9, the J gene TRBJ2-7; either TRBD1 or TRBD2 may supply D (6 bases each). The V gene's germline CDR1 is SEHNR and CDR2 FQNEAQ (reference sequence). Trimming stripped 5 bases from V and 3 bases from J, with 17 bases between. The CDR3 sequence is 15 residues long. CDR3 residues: CASSGGPGVLYEQYF. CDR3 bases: TGTGCCAGCAGCGGGGGGCCGGGCGTCCTCTACGAGCAGTACTTC. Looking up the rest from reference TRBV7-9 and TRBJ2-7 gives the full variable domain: DTGVSQNPRHKITKRGQNVTFRCDPISEHNRLYWYRQTLGQGPEFLTYFQNEAQLEKSRLLSDRFSAERPKGSFSTLEIQRTEQGDSAMYLCASSGGPGVLYEQYFGPGTRLTVT.

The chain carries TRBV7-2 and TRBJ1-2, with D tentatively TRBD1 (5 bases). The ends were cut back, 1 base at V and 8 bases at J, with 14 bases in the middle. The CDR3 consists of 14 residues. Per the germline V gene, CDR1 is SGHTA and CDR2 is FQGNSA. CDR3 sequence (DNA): TGTGCCAGCAGCTTAGGACAGAGGGCGCGGGGCTACACCTTC. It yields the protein CASSLGQRARGYTF.

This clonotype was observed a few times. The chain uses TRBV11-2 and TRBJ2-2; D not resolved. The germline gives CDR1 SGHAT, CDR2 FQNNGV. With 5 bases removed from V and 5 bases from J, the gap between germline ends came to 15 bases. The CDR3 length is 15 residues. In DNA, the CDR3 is TGTGCCAGCAGCCTATCCACCAGAGGAACCGGGGAGCTGTTTTTT. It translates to CASSLSTRGTGELFF.

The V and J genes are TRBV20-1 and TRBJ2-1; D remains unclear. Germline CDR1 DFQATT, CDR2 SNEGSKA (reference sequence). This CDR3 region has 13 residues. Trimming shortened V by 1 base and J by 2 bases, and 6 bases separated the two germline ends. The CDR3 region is CSARATAYNEQFF. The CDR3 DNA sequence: TGCAGTGCTAGAGCTACGGCCTACAATGAGCAGTTCTTC.

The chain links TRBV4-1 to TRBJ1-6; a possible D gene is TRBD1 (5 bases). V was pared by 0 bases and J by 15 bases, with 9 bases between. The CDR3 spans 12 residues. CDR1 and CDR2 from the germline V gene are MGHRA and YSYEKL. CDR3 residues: CASSQEWGDLHF. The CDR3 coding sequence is TGCGCCAGCAGCCAAGAGTGGGGGGACCTCCACTTT.

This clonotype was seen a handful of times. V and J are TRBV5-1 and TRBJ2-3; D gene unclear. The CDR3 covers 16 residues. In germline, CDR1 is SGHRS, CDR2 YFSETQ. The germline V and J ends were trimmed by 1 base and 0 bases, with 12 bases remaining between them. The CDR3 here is CASSLPQWPSTDTQYF. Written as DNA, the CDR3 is TGCGCCAGCAGCTTGCCTCAGTGGCCTAGCACAGATACGCAGTATTTT.

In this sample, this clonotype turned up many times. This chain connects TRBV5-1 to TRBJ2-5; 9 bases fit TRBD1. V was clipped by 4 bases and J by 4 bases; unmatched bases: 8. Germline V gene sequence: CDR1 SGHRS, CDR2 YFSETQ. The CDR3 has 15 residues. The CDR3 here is CASSAGTGPGETQYF. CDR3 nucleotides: TGCGCCAGCAGCGCCGGGACAGGGCCAGGAGAGACCCAGTACTTC.

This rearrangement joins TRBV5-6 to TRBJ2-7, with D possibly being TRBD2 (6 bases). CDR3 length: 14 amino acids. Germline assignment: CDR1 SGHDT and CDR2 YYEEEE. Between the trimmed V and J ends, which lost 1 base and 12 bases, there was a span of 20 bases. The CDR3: CASSLWGERTYGYV. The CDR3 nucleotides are TGTGCCAGCAGCTTGTGGGGGGAAAGAACTTACGGGTACGTC.

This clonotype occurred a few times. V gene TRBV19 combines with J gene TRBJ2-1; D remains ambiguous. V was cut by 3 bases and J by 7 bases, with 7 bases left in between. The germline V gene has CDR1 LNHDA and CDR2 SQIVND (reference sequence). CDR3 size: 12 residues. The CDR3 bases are TGTGCCAGTAGTATTCCCCCGAATGAGCAGTTCTTC. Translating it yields CASSIPPNEQFF.

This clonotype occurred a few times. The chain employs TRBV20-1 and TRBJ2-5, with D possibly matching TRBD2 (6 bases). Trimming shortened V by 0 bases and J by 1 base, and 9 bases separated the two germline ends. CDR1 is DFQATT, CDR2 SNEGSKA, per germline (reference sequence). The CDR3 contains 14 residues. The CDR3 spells CSARDLSGQETQYF. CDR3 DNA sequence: TGCAGTGCTAGAGATCTTAGCGGCCAAGAGACCCAGTACTTC.

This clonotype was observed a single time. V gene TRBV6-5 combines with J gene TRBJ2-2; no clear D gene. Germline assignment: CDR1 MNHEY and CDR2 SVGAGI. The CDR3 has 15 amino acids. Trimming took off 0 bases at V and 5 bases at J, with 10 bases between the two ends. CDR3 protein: CASSYSKLGTGELFF. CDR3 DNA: TGTGCCAGCAGTTACTCGAAACTCGGGACCGGGGAGCTGTTTTTT.

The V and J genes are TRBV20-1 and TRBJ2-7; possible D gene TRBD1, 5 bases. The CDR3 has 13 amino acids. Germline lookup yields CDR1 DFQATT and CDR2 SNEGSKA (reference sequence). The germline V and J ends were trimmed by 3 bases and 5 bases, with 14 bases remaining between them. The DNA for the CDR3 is TGCAGTGCTAGGAGGACAAGGAAGGACGAGCAGTACGTC. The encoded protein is CSARRTRKDEQYV.

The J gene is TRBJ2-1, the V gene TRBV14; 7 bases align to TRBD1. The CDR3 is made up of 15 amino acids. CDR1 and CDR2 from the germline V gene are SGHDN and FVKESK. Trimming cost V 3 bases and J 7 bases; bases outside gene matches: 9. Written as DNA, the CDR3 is TGTGCCAGCAGCCATGACAGGGACCTGTGGAATGAGCAGTTCTTC. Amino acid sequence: CASSHDRDLWNEQFF.

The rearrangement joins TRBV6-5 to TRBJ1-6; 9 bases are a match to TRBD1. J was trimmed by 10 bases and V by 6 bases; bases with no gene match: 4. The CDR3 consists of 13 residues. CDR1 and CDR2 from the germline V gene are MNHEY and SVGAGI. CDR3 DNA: TGTGCCAGCAGGGGACAGGGAGAATCACCCCTCCACTTT. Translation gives CASRGQGESPLHF.

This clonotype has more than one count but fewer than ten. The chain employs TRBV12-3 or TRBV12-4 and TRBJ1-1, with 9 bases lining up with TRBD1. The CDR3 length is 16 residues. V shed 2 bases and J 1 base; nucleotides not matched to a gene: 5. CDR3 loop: CASSLRQGQGNTEAFF. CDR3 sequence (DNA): TGTGCCAGCAGTTTACGCCAGGGACAGGGGAACACTGAAGCTTTCTTT.

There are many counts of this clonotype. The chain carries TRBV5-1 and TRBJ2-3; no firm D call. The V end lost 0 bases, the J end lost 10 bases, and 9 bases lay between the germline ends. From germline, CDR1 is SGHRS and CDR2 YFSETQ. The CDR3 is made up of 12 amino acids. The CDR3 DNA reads TGCGCCAGCAGCTTGGGAACCGGGCCGCAGTATTTT. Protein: CASSLGTGPQYF.

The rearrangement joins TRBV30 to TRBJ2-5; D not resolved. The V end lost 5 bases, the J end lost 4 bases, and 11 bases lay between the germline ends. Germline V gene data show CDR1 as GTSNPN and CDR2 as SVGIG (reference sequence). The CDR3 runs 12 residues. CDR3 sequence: CAWRRGGETQYF. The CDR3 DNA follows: TGTGCCTGGCGTAGAGGTGGAGAGACCCAGTACTTC. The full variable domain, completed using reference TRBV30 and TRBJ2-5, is SQTIHQWPATLVQPVGSPLSLECTVEGTSNPNLYWYRQAAGRGLQLLFYSVGIGQISSEVPQNLSASRPQDRQFILSSKKLLLSDSGFYLCAWRRGGETQYFGPGTRLLVL.